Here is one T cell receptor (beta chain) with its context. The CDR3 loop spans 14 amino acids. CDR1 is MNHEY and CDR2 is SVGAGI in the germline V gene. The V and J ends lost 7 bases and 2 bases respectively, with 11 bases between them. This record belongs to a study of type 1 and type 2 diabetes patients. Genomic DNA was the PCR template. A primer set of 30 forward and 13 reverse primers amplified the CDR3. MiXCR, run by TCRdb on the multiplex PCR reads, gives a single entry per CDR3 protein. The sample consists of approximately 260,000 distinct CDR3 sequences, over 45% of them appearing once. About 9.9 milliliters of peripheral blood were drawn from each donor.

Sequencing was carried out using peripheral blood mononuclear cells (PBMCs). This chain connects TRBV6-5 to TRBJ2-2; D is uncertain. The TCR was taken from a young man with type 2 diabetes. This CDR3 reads CASKIQVNTGELFF. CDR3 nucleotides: TGTGCCAGCAAGATCCAGGTTAACACCGGGGAGCTGTTTTTT.